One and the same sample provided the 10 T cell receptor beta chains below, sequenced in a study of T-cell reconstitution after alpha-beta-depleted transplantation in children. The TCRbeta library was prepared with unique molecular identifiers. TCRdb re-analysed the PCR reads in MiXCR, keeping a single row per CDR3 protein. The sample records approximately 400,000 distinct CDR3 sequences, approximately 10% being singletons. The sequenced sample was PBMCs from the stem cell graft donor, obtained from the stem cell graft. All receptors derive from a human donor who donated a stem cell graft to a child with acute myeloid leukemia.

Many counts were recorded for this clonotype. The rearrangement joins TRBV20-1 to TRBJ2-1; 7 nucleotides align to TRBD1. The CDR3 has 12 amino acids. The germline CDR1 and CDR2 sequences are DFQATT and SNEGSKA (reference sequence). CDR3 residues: CGEGGRYNEQFF. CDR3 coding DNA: TGCGGGGAAGGGGGCAGATACAATGAGCAGTTCTTC.

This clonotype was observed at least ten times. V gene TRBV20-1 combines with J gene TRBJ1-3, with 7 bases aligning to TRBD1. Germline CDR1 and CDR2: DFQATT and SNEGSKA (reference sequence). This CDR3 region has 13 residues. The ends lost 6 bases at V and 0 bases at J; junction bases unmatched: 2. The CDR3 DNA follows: TGCAGTGCCGGGGACAGCTCTGGAAACACCATATATTTT. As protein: CSAGDSSGNTIYF.

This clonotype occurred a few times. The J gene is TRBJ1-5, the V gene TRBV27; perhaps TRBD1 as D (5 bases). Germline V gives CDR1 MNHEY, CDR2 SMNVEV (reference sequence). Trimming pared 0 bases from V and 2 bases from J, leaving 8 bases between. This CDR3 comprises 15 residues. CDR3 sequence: CASSLSGGGNQPQHF. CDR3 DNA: TGTGCCAGCAGTTTATCGGGGGGTGGCAATCAGCCCCAGCATTTT.

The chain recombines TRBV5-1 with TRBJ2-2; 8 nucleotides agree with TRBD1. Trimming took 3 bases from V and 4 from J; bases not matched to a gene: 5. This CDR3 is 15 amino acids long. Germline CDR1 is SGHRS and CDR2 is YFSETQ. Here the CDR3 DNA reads TGCGCCAGCAGCTCCGGGACAGGCGCCACCGGGGAGCTGTTTTTT. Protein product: CASSSGTGATGELFF.

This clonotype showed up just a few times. The DNA of the CDR3 is TGTGCCAGCACCCTATGGACTAGCGGGAGGAGTAATGAGCAGTTCTTC. It encodes CASTLWTSGRSNEQFF. This chain connects TRBV7-9 to TRBJ2-1, with 14 bases lining up with TRBD2. The V gene end was trimmed by 7 bases and the J gene end by 7 bases; junction bases not matched to a gene: 9. Germline V CDR1 and CDR2: SEHNR, FQNEAQ (reference sequence). CDR3 length: 16 residues. The full variable domain, in which reference TRBV7-9 and TRBJ2-1 provide the parts outside the CDR3, is DTGVSQNPRHKITKRGQNVTFRCDPISEHNRLYWYRQTLGQGPEFLTYFQNEAQLEKSRLLSDRFSAERPKGSFSTLEIQRTEQGDSAMYLCASTLWTSGRSNEQFFGPGTRLTVL.

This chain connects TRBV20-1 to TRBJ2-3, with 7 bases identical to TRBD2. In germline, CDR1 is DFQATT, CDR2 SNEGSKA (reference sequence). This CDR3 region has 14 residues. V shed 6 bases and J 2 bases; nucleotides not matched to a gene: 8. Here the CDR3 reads CSAPAGRNTDTQYF. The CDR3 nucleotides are TGCAGTGCCCCAGCGGGGCGAAACACAGATACGCAGTATTTT.

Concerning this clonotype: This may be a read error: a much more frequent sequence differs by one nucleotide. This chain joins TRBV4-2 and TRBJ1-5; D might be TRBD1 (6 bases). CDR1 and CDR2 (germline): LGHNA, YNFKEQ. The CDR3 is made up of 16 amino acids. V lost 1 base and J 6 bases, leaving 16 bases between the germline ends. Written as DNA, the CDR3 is TGTGCCAGCAGCCAAGCTGGTTACGGGGGGCTTCAGCCCCAGCATTTT. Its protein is CASSQAGYGGLQPQHF.

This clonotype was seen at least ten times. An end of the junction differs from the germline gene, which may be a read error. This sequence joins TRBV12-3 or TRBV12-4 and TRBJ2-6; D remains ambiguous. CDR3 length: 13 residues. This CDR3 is CASSFSGANVLTF. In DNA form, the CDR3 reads TGCGCCAGCAGCTTCTCGGGGGCCAACGTCCTGACTTTC.

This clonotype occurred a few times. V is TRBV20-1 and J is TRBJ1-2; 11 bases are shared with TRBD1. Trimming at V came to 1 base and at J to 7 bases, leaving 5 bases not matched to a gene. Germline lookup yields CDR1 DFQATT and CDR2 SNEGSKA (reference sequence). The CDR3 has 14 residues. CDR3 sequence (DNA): TGCAGTGCTAGAGCGGGACAGGGGGTGGGTGGCTACACCTTC. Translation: CSARAGQGVGGYTF.

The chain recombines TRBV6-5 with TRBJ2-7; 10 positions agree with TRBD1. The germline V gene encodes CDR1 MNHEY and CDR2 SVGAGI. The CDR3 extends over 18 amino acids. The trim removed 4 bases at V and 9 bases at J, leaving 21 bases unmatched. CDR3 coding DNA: TGTGCCAGCAGTTGGCCCCTCCCCACGGGACAGGGGTTTCTCGCGCAGTACTTC. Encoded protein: CASSWPLPTGQGFLAQYF.